The 18 T cell receptor beta chains in this list originate from one sample, sequenced in a study of immune heterogeneity within non-small cell lung tumors. A first 10-cycle multiplex round used 32 V-gene and 13 J-gene primers on TCR beta CDR3. TCRdb analysed the multiplex PCR reads with MiXCR anew, one entry per CDR3 protein. The sample lists 2,500 to 3,000 distinct CDR3 sequences, around 23% occurring once. The starting template was genomic DNA from bulk tumor, 450 to 650 ng per sample. Taken during surgery, several biopsies per primary tumor were spaced as far apart as possible within the tumor mass. Before undergoing curative surgery, patients had newly diagnosed non-small cell lung cancer that was untreated. The specimen sequenced was lung tumor tissue. These receptors all stem from a man aged 35-49 years with non-small cell lung cancer.

Of note for this clonotype: The CDR3 does not close with the conserved phenylalanine or tryptophan, likely indicating a read error. The rearrangement links TRBV28 to TRBJ1-2; the D gene is possibly TRBD1 (6 bases). With 5 bases removed from V and 2 bases from J, the gap between germline ends came to 18 bases. The CDR3 contains 16 residues. In germline, CDR1 is MDHEN, CDR2 SYDVKM. For the CDR3, the DNA is TGTGCCAGCAGTCCTCCCCTGGGGGCGTTAAACTATGGCTACACCCTC. Translated: CASSPPLGALNYGYTL.

By its share, this clonotype is medium-sized (0.01 to 0.1%). The V call is TRBV7-3, the J call TRBJ1-6, with D possibly TRBD1 on 6 matching bases. Trimming left V 8 bases short and J 8 bases short, with 13 bases between. The CDR3 totals 13 residues. Germline V CDR1 and CDR2: SGHTA, FQGTGA. The CDR3 DNA follows: TGTGCCAGCGGCGCGACAGGTGATTCACCCCTCCACTTT. Translating gives CASGATGDSPLHF.

This clonotype was observed a handful of times. The chain links TRBV7-2 to TRBJ2-4; 9 positions match TRBD1. The CDR3 totals 13 residues. Trimming took 7 bases from V and 7 from J; bases not matched to a gene: 5. The germline gives CDR1 SGHTA, CDR2 FQGNSA. CDR3 sequence reads: CASTQGAGNIQYF. In nucleotides, the CDR3 is TGTGCCAGCACACAGGGGGCGGGGAACATTCAGTACTTC.

Concerning this clonotype: Mismatch with germline at one junction end may stem from a read error. The CDR3 sequence: CASSRTGKTVELFF. The CDR3 DNA reads as TGTGCCAGCAGTCGGACAGGGAAAACCGTGGAGCTGTTTTTT. The gene calls are TRBV7-3 and TRBJ2-2; TRBD1 agrees at 8 bases. The CDR3 runs to 14 residues. From germline, CDR1 is SGHTA and CDR2 FQGTGA.

This clonotype is labeled as medium-sized. The rearrangement uses TRBV15 and TRBJ1-5; tentatively, D is TRBD1 (6 bases). The germline V and J ends were trimmed by 8 bases and 4 bases, with 12 bases remaining between them. The CDR3 is made up of 13 amino acids. Germline values: CDR1 LNHNV, CDR2 YYDKDF (reference sequence). The CDR3 nucleotides are TGTGCCACCGAGGGGGGGCTTAATCAGCCCCAGCATTTT. Amino acid sequence: CATEGGLNQPQHF. Using reference TRBV15 and TRBJ1-5 for the parts outside the CDR3, the full variable domain is DAMVIQNPRYQVTQFGKPVTLSCSQTLNHNVMYWYQQKSSQAPKLLFHYYDKDFNNEADTPDNFQSRRPNTSFCFLDIRSPGLGDTAMYLCATEGGLNQPQHFGDGTRLSIL.

This clonotype is medium-sized by share. J is TRBJ1-1 and V is TRBV19; D not certain. The CDR3 has 14 amino acids. The V gene's germline CDR1 is LNHDA and CDR2 SQIVND (reference sequence). Trimming took off 3 bases at V and 1 base at J, with 9 bases between the two ends. CDR3 bases: TGTGCCAGTAGTATCGGTCACCCGAACACTGAAGCTTTCTTT. This codes for CASSIGHPNTEAFF. The full variable domain, in which reference TRBV19 and TRBJ1-1 provide the parts outside the CDR3, is DGGITQSPKYLFRKEGQNVTLSCEQNLNHDAMYWYRQDPGQGLRLIYYSQIVNDFQKGDIAEGYSVSREKKESFPLTVTSAQKNPTAFYLCASSIGHPNTEAFFGQGTRLTVV.

The chain is built from TRBV19 and TRBJ2-5; TRBD2 is a possible D gene (5 bases). Germline V gene sequence: CDR1 LNHDA, CDR2 SQIVND (reference sequence). The CDR3 extends over 13 amino acids. Trimming removed 5 bases from V and 1 base from J, with 8 bases in between. CDR3 in DNA: TGTGCCAGTAGTGTCGGGGTCCAAGAGACCCAGTACTTC. Translated, it gives CASSVGVQETQYF. Looking up the rest from reference TRBV19 and TRBJ2-5 gives the full variable domain: DGGITQSPKYLFRKEGQNVTLSCEQNLNHDAMYWYRQDPGQGLRLIYYSQIVNDFQKGDIAEGYSVSREKKESFPLTVTSAQKNPTAFYLCASSVGVQETQYFGPGTRLLVL.

The chain carries TRBV6-5 and TRBJ1-5; 9 nucleotides line up with TRBD1. Germline lookup yields CDR1 MNHEY and CDR2 SVGAGI. This CDR3 is 15 amino acids long. V was pared by 8 bases and J by 4 bases, with 9 bases of the junction left unmatched. CDR3 in amino acids: CASRNWDRENQPQHF. CDR3 coding DNA: TGTGCCAGCCGTAACTGGGACAGGGAAAATCAGCCCCAGCATTTT.

This clonotype is medium-sized. This chain uses TRBV5-1 with TRBJ2-7; 8 bases align to TRBD2. Germline lookup yields CDR1 SGHRS and CDR2 YFSETQ. This CDR3 spans 15 amino acids. Unmatched junction bases numbered 7, after V lost 1 base and J lost 4 bases. DNA for the CDR3: TGCGCCAGCAGCTTGATCGGGGGGGCGGAGTACGAGCAGTACTTC. Amino acids: CASSLIGGAEYEQYF.

The chain recombines TRBV28 with TRBJ2-7; the D is unclear. The germline CDR1 and CDR2 sequences are MDHEN and SYDVKM. This CDR3 contains 15 residues. Trimming pared 7 bases from V and 2 bases from J, leaving 18 bases between. In nucleotides, the CDR3 is TGTGCCAGCATTTGGGCTCGTTACAGCCCCTACGAGCAGTACTTC. This encodes CASIWARYSPYEQYF.

In its sample, this clonotype ranks as medium-sized. This chain connects TRBV6-6 to TRBJ2-7; D unclear. CDR3 length: 14 amino acids. V shed 2 bases and J shed 3 bases, with 11 bases lying between them. CDR1 is MNHNY, CDR2 SVGAGI, per germline (reference sequence). The CDR3 sequence: CASSYGETGYEQYF. The DNA of the CDR3 is TGTGCCAGCAGTTACGGGGAAACGGGCTACGAGCAGTACTTC.

This clonotype ranks as medium-sized (0.01 to 0.1%). CDR3 coding DNA: TGTGCCAGCAACCCCGCGGACAGGGGGGACACTGAAGCTTTCTTT. Protein sequence: CASNPADRGDTEAFF. The J gene is TRBJ1-1, the V gene TRBV11-1; TRBD1 agrees at 10 bases. V lost 7 bases to trimming and J lost 3 bases; unmatched junction nucleotides: 8. This CDR3 region has 15 residues. From germline, CDR1 is SGHAT and CDR2 FQDESV (reference sequence).

This clonotype rates as medium-sized (0.01 to 0.1%). The chain carries TRBV29-1 and TRBJ2-7; the D gene is possibly TRBD1 (5 bases). The germline CDR1 and CDR2 sequences are SQVTM and ANQGSEA. This CDR3 has 12 amino acids. The V and J ends lost 3 bases and 1 base respectively, with 7 bases between them. CDR3 in DNA: TGCAGCGTTGATACAGGTTCCTACGAGCAGTACTTC. This codes for CSVDTGSYEQYF.

This clonotype came up once. The gene calls are TRBV18 and TRBJ1-6; 8 bases map to TRBD1. V shed 3 bases and J 5 bases; nucleotides not matched to a gene: 3. CDR1 and CDR2 from the germline V gene are KGHSH and LQKENI. CDR3 size: 15 residues. CDR3 region: CASSPGQGNNSPLHF. CDR3 DNA sequence: TGTGCCAGCTCACCCGGACAGGGAAATAATTCACCCCTCCACTTT.

This clonotype is categorized as medium-sized (0.01 to 0.1%). This chain uses TRBV20-1 with TRBJ1-6; D perhaps matches TRBD1 (5 bases). The length of the CDR3 is 15 residues. V was shortened by 4 bases and J by 7 bases, with 17 bases between the two germline ends. From germline, CDR1 is DFQATT and CDR2 SNEGSKA (reference sequence). CDR3 sequence reads: CSATTAGLGNSPLHF. As DNA, the CDR3 is TGCAGTGCTACGACAGCTGGATTAGGGAATTCACCCCTCCACTTT.

J is TRBJ2-5 and V is TRBV15; D unresolved. Per the germline V gene, CDR1 is LNHNV and CDR2 is YYDKDF (reference sequence). Between the trimmed V and J ends, which lost 9 bases and 2 bases, there was a span of 19 bases. There are 15 residues in the CDR3. CDR3 in DNA: TGTGCCACTGGGCACCCTGGGCGTATTCAAGAGACCCAGTACTTC. Encoded protein: CATGHPGRIQETQYF.

In its sample, this clonotype ranks as large. The gene calls are TRBV27 and TRBJ2-7; no definite D call. V was cut by 5 bases and J by 1 base, with 9 bases left in between. The length of the CDR3 is 13 residues. Germline V CDR1 and CDR2: MNHEY, SMNVEV (reference sequence). The CDR3 reads CASSALWSYEQYF. As DNA, the CDR3 is TGTGCCAGCAGTGCCTTATGGTCCTACGAGCAGTACTTC.

By frequency in the sample, this clonotype is medium-sized. The J gene is TRBJ2-3, the V gene TRBV3-1; 10 bases line up with TRBD2. J gave up 5 bases and V 4 bases, and 12 bases lay outside the gene matches. Germline V gene lookup returns CDR1 LGHDT and CDR2 YNNKEL (reference sequence). CDR3 length equals 17 residues. For the CDR3, the DNA is TGTGCCAGCAGCCTCCGAGCGGGGGGGCCGGTCGTAGATACGCAGTATTTT. It codes for CASSLRAGGPVVDTQYF.